Sequencing of this T cell receptor (beta chain) was carried out in a study of CD8 T cells in ankylosing spondylitis. Study-wide results and limits: From matched ankylosing spondylitis synovial fluid, disease-linked clones were reportedly recovered at significantly enriched levels. Apparently characteristic of ankylosing spondylitis blood was a TCR beta motif (eight highly homologous variants).

Quantitative 5'-RACE with molecular barcodes generated TCR beta libraries. TCRdb fed the 5' RACE reads into MiXCR, producing one record per CDR3 protein. The table includes roughly 440,000 distinct CDR3 sequences, roughly a sixth detected once. In this sample, this clonotype turned up a few times. What it binds is unknown. This clonotype was obtained from a male donor with ankylosing spondylitis. The source material was blood, either unsorted or a sorted T cell fraction (not recorded which).

The CDR3 DNA follows: TGTGCCAGCGGGAGAGGACGCACCGGGGAGCTGTTTTTT. The encoded protein is CASGRGRTGELFF. The rearrangement joins TRBV6-1 to TRBJ2-2; D is possibly TRBD2 (5 bases). There are 13 residues in the CDR3. The germline gives CDR1 MNHNS, CDR2 SASEGT. The V end was cut by 8 bases, the J end by 4 bases, with 11 bases between.